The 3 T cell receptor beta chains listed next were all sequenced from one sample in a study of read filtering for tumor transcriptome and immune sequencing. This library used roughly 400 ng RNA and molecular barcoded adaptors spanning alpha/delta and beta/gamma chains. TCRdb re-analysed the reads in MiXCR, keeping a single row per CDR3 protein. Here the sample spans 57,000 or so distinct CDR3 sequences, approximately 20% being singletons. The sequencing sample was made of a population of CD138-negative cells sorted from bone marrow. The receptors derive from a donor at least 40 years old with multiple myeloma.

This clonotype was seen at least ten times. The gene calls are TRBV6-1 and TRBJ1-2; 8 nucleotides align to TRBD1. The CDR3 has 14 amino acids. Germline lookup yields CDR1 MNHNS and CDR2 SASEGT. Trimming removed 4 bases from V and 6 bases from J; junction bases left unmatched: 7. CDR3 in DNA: TGTGCCAGCAGTGCGAGACAGGGGATGGATGGCTACACCTTC. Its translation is CASSARQGMDGYTF.

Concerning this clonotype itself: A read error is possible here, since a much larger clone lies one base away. The CDR3 nucleotides read TGTGGCAGCAGTTACCCGAAGGGACAGCAAGAGACCCAGTACTTC. Translating it yields CGSSYPKGQQETQYF. The V and J genes are TRBV6-6 and TRBJ2-5; TRBD1 aligns across 7 bases. The CDR3 sequence is 15 residues long. The germline V gene has CDR1 MNHNY and CDR2 SVGAGI (reference sequence).

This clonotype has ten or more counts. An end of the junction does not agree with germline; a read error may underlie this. CDR3 sequence reads: CASSPSGGPRPIF. The CDR3, as DNA: TGCGCCAGCAGCCCTAGCGGGGGGCCCCGGCCGATCTTC. The chain combines TRBV5-1 with TRBJ2-1; 11 bases match TRBD2. The CDR3 has 13 amino acids. CDR1 and CDR2 (germline): SGHRS, YFSETQ.